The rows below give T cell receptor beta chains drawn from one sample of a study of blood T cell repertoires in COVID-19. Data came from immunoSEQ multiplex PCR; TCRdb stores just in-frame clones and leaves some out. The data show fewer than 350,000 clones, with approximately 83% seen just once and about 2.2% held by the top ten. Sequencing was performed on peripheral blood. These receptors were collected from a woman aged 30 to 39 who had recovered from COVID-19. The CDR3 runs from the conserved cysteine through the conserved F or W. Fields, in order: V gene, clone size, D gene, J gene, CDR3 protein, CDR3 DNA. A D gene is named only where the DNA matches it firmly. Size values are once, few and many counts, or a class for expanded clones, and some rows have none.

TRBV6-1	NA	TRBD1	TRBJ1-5	CASSEAGSGTDYNQPQHF	TGTGCCAGCAGTGAAGCGGGCTCGGGGACAGACTACAATCAGCCCCAGCATTTT
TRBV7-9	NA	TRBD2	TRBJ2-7	CASSGGTSGGATYEQYF	TGTGCCAGCAGCGGAGGGACTAGCGGGGGGGCAACCTACGAGCAGTACTTC
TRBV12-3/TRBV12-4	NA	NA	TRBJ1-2	CASSQGPYGYTF	TGTGCCAGCAGCCAGGGGCCCTATGGCTACACCTTC
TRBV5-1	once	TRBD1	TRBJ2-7	CASSLEGAATYEQYF	TGCGCCAGCAGCTTGGAGGGGGCAGCGACCTACGAGCAGTACTTC
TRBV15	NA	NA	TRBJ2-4	CATSKDSSKNIQYF	TGTGCCACCAGCAAGGACAGCAGCAAAAACATTCAGTACTTC
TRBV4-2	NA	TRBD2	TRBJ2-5	CASSQRLAGAQETQYF	TGTGCCAGCAGCCAGCGACTAGCGGGGGCCCAAGAGACCCAGTACTTC
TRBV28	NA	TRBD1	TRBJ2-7	CASSLVEGTGGFEQYF	TGTGCCAGCAGTTTGGTCGAGGGGACAGGGGGCTTTGAGCAGTACTTC
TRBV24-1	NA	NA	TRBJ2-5	CATSDSLALEETQYF	TGTGCCACCAGTGATTCCCTAGCGCTCGAAGAGACCCAGTACTTC
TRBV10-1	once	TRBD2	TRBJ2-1	CASASGAYNEQFF	TGCGCCAGCGCTAGCGGGGCTTATAATGAGCAGTTCTTC
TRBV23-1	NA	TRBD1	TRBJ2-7	CASSQGTGQGEQYF	TGCGCCAGCAGTCAAGGGACAGGGCAAGGCGAGCAGTACTTC
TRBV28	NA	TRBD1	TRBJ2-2	CASSRTGEAGELFF	TGTGCCAGCAGTCGGACAGGAGAGGCCGGGGAGCTGTTTTTT
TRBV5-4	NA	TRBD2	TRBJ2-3	CASSLASGGTDTQYF	TGTGCCAGCAGCTTGGCTAGCGGGGGCACAGATACGCAGTATTTT
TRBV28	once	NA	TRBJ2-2	CASSFQGDTGELFF	TGTGCCAGCAGTTTCCAAGGGGACACCGGGGAGCTGTTTTTT
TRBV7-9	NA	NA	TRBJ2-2	CASSLDSNTGELFF	TGTGCCAGCAGCCTCGACAGTAACACCGGGGAGCTGTTTTTT
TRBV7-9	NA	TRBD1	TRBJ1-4	CASSFGDRVNEKLFF	TGTGCCAGCAGCTTCGGGGACAGAGTTAATGAAAAACTGTTTTTT
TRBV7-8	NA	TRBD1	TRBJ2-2	CASSLRTGGLGTGELFF	TGTGCCAGCAGCCTAAGGACAGGGGGCCTCGGCACCGGGGAGCTGTTTTTT
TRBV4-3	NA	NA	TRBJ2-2	CASSQGTGNTGELFF	TGCGCCAGCAGCCAAGGCACAGGGAACACCGGGGAGCTGTTTTTT
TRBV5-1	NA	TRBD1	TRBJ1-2	CASSMGQGSLYGYTF	TGCGCCAGCAGCATGGGACAGGGATCCCTCTATGGCTACACCTTC
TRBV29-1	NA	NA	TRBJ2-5	CSVGILSFQETQYF	TGCAGCGTTGGTATTCTGTCTTTCCAAGAGACCCAGTACTTC
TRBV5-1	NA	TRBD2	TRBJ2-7	CASSSNPGGRSHEQYF	TGCGCCAGCAGCTCCAACCCTGGCGGGAGGAGCCACGAGCAGTACTTC
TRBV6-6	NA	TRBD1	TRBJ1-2	CASRFDRVLGYTF	TGTGCCAGCAGATTCGACAGGGTTTTAGGCTACACCTTC
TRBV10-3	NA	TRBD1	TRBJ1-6	CAISESRGATPLHF	TGTGCCATCAGTGAGTCCAGGGGGGCCACACCCCTCCACTTT
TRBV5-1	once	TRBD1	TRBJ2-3	CASSLGGGQGNTDTQYF	TGCGCCAGCAGCTTAGGGGGCGGACAGGGCAACACAGATACGCAGTATTTT
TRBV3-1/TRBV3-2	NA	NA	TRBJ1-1	CASSGTGYTEAFF	TGTGCCAGCAGCGGAACAGGGTACACTGAAGCTTTCTTT
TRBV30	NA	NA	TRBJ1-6	CAWSRGGEGNSPLHF	TGTGCCTGGAGTAGGGGGGGGGAAGGTAATTCACCCCTCCACTTT
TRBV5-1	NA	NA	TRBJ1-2	CASSYGQNPNYGYTF	TGCGCCAGCAGCTATGGACAGAATCCTAACTATGGCTACACCTTC
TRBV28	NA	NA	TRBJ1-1	CASSLVGRGLGAFF	TGTGCCAGCAGTTTAGTGGGGCGAGGATTGGGTGCTTTCTTT
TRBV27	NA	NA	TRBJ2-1	CASRKGGSSYNEQFF	TGTGCCAGCAGAAAAGGGGGAAGCTCCTACAATGAGCAGTTCTTC
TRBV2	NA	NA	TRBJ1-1	CASGGAGRMNTEAFF	TGTGCCAGCGGGGGAGCGGGTCGGATGAACACTGAAGCTTTCTTT
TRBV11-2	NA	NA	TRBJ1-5	CASSLDGGNQPQHF	TGTGCCAGCAGCTTAGACGGAGGGAATCAGCCCCAGCATTTT
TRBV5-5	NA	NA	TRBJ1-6	CASSFDRTGSSSYNSPLHF	TGTGCCAGCAGCTTCGACCGGACGGGATCCAGCTCCTATAATTCACCCCTCCACTTT
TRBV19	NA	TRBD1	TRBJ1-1	CASSPTDREAFF	TGTGCCAGTAGTCCCACGGACAGGGAAGCTTTCTTT
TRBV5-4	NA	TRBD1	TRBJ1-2	CASSSDRSNYGYTF	TGTGCCAGCAGCTCGGACAGGAGTAACTATGGCTACACCTTC
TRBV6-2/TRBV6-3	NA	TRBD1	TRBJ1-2	CASSYWDRGGNYGYTF	TGTGCCAGCAGTTACTGGGACAGGGGAGGTAACTATGGCTACACCTTC
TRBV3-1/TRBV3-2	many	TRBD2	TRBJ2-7	CASSRLAGGYEQYF	TGTGCCAGCAGCCGACTAGCGGGGGGCTACGAGCAGTACTTC
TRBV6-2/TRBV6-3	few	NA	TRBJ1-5	CASSYAQVHQPQHF	TGTGCCAGCAGTTACGCGCAGGTCCATCAGCCCCAGCATTTT
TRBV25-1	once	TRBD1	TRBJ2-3	CASSDTGTGNWDTQYF	TGTGCCAGCAGTGACACCGGGACAGGGAATTGGGATACGCAGTATTTT
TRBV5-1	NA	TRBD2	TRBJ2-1	CASRPLTSGRGDEQFF	TGCGCCAGCAGGCCATTAACTAGCGGGAGAGGAGATGAGCAGTTCTTC
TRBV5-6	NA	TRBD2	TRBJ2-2	CASSSLTSGGVRNTGELFF	TGTGCCAGCAGCTCCTTGACTAGCGGGGGGGTAAGGAACACCGGGGAGCTGTTTTTT
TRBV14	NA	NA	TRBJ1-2	CASSQDPRAGAGYTF	TGTGCCAGCAGCCAAGATCCTAGAGCGGGGGCTGGCTACACCTTC
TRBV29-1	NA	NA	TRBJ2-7	CSVVREMGYEQYF	TGCAGCGTTGTGAGGGAAATGGGCTACGAGCAGTACTTC
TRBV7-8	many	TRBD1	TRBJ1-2	CASSPGTGGMAGYTF	TGTGCCAGCAGCCCAGGGACAGGGGGTATGGCTGGCTACACCTTC
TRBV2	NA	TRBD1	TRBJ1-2	CASIPDRGNGYTF	TGTGCCAGCATCCCGGACAGGGGGAACGGCTACACCTTC
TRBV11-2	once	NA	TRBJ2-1	CASSWDNWTDEQFF	TGTGCCAGCAGTTGGGACAACTGGACCGATGAGCAGTTCTTC
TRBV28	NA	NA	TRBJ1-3	CASSSGQFSGNTIYF	TGTGCCAGCAGTTCTGGACAGTTCTCTGGAAACACCATATATTTT
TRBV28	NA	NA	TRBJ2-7	CASSLGRSYEQYF	TGTGCCAGCAGTTTGGGCAGGTCCTACGAGCAGTACTTC
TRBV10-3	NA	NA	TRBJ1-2	CAISGAGGTVNYGYTF	TGTGCCATCAGTGGGGCGGGGGGTACTGTGAACTATGGCTACACCTTC
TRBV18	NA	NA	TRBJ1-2	CASSRLYDGYTF	TGTGCCAGCTCACGACTCTACGATGGCTACACCTTC
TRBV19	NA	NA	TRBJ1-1	CASSIMRNTEAFF	TGTGCCAGTAGTATAATGAGGAACACTGAAGCTTTCTTT
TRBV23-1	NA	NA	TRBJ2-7	CASSAWYEQYF	TGCGCCAGCAGTGCGTGGTACGAGCAGTACTTC
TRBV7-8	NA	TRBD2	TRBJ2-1	CASSLAGLADYNEQFF	TGTGCCAGCAGCTTGGCGGGACTAGCGGACTACAATGAGCAGTTCTTC
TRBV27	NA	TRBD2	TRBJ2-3	CASSLSTGGGRVTQYF	TGTGCCAGCAGTTTATCGACCGGGGGGGGTCGTGTTACGCAGTATTTT
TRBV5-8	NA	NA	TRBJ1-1	CASSTTPVDERADEAFF	TGTGCCAGCAGCACTACACCCGTTGACGAGAGGGCAGATGAAGCTTTCTTT
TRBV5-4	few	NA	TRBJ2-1	CASSFGAGNEQFF	TGTGCCAGCAGCTTTGGGGCCGGCAATGAGCAGTTCTTC